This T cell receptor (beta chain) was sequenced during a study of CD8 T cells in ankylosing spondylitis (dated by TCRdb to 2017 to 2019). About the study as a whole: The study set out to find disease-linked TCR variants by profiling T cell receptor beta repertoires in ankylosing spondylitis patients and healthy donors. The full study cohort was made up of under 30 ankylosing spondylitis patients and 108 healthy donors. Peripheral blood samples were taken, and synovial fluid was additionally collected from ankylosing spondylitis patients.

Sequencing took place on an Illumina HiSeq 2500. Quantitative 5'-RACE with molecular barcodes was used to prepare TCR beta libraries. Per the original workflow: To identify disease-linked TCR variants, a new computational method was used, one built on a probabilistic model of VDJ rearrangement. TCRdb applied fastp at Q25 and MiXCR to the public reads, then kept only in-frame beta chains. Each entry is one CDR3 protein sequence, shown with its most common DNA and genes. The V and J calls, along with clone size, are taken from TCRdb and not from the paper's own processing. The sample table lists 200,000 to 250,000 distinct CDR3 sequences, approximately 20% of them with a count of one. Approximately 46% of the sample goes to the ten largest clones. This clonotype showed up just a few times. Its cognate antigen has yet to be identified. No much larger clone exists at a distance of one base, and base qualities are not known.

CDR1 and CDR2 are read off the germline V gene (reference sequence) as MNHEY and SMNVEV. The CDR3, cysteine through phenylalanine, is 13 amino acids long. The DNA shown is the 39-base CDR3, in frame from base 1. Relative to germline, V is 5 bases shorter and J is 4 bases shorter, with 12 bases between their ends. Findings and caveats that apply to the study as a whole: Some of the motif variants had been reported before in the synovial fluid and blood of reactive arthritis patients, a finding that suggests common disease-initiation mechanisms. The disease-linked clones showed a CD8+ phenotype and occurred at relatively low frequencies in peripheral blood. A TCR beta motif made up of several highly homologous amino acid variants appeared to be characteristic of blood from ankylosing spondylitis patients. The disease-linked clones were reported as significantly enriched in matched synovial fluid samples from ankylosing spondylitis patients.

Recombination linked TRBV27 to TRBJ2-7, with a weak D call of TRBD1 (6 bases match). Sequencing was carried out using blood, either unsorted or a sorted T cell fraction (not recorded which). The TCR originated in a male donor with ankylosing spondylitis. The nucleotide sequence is TGTGCCAGCAGTCTTGGACAGATGTACGAGCAGTACTTC. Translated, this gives CASSLGQMYEQYF.